Presented here are 21 T cell receptor beta chains from one specimen sequenced in a study of OX40 agonist ivuxolimab in advanced cancers. The protocol was immunoSEQ multiplex PCR, while the TCRdb copy is restricted to in-frame clones and leaves out a portion. The sample shows approximately 76,000 clones, roughly 90% of them seen only once. The sample here was CD4+ or CD8+ T cells sorted from blood, taken in a trial of the OX40 agonist ivuxolimab. These TCRs come from an adult with an advanced solid tumor such as melanoma, head and neck, liver or kidney cancer.

This clone appeared a few times. The V gene is TRBV30, the J gene TRBJ1-4; 10 bases match TRBD1. Germline assignment: CDR1 GTSNPN and CDR2 SVGIG (reference sequence). The length of the CDR3 is 14 residues. The J segment lost 10 bases and the V segment lost 0 bases, leaving 5 bases of the junction unmatched. The CDR3 loop reads CAWSVGTGVGKLFF. The DNA of the CDR3 is TGTGCCTGGAGTGTGGGGACAGGGGTTGGAAAACTGTTTTTT.

The chain links TRBV7-9 to TRBJ1-1; 9 nucleotides agree with TRBD1. Germline loops: CDR1 SEHNR, CDR2 FQNEAQ (reference sequence). The CDR3 runs 13 residues. V lost 1 base and J lost 7; bases outside the gene matches: 1. The CDR3 coding sequence is TGTGCCAGCAGCTTAGGGGGACAGGGTGAAGCTTTCTTT. Protein: CASSLGGQGEAFF.

The genes are TRBV18 and TRBJ2-7, with D hard to call. Deletions cut 8 bases from V and 0 bases from J, with 11 bases between. Germline lookup yields CDR1 KGHSH and CDR2 LQKENI. The CDR3 consists of 13 residues. CDR3 in amino acids: CASRTALSYEQYF. CDR3 bases: TGTGCCAGCCGGACCGCTCTCTCCTACGAGCAGTACTTC.

V is TRBV4-1 and J is TRBJ1-5, with TRBD1 as a possible D gene (6 bases). The germline V gene has CDR1 MGHRA and CDR2 YSYEKL. Trimming cost V 4 bases and J 3 bases, with 13 bases left between them. The CDR3 consists of 15 residues. This CDR3 reads CASSPVGADNQPQHF. CDR3 nucleotides: TGCGCCAGCAGCCCAGTGGGGGCGGACAATCAGCCCCAGCATTTT.

V is TRBV27 and J is TRBJ1-1, with a possible D match to TRBD1 (5 bases). Trimming shortened V by 4 bases and J by 3 bases, and 15 bases separated the two germline ends. Per the germline V gene, CDR1 is MNHEY and CDR2 is SMNVEV (reference sequence). The CDR3 loop spans 15 amino acids. CDR3 DNA sequence: TGTGCCAGCAGTTCCGGGGTAAGGGGCCACACTGAAGCTTTCTTT. Translated, it gives CASSSGVRGHTEAFF.

This chain joins TRBV15 and TRBJ2-5; TRBD1 aligns across 7 bases. Germline V gene data show CDR1 as LNHNV and CDR2 as YYDKDF (reference sequence). Trimming at V came to 2 bases and at J to 1 base, leaving 7 bases not matched to a gene. The CDR3 length is 16 residues. In DNA form, the CDR3 reads TGTGCCACCAGCAGAATACCCCGGGACAGCCAAGAGACCCAGTACTTC. This sequence encodes CATSRIPRDSQETQYF.

The rearrangement links TRBV16 to TRBJ1-1; D is undetermined. V gave up 4 bases and J gave up 0 bases, with 12 bases separating them. The CDR3 contains 15 residues. Germline V gene data show CDR1 as KGHSY and CDR2 as FQNENV. DNA for the CDR3: TGTGCCAGCAGCCCCGTGCAGCCTATGAACACTGAAGCTTTCTTT. Its translation: CASSPVQPMNTEAFF.

The rearrangement links TRBV5-6 to TRBJ2-1; 7 nucleotides line up with TRBD1. The CDR3 is made up of 14 amino acids. Germline CDR1 SGHDT, CDR2 YYEEEE. Unmatched junction bases numbered 5, after V lost 6 bases and J lost 2 bases. DNA of the CDR3: TGTGCCAGCATCCCGCAGGGGGCCTACAATGAGCAGTTCTTC. Translation gives CASIPQGAYNEQFF.

The V call is TRBV5-4, the J call TRBJ2-5, with D maybe TRBD1 (5 bases). The CDR3 contains 16 residues. The germline V and J ends were trimmed by 4 bases and 5 bases, with 21 bases remaining between them. Per the germline V gene, CDR1 is SGHNT and CDR2 is YYREEE (reference sequence). CDR3 bases: TGTGCCAGCAGCAAGGACGACAGCGACAATTTTGAGACCCAGTACTTC. Translated: CASSKDDSDNFETQYF.

This sequence joins TRBV7-9 and TRBJ2-7; TRBD1 or TRBD2 may be the D gene (6 bases each). V shed 5 bases and J shed 5 bases, with 19 bases lying between them. The germline V gene encodes CDR1 SEHNR and CDR2 FQNEAQ (reference sequence). This CDR3 is built from 15 residues. The CDR3 DNA sequence: TGTGCCAGCAGCCCCCTAGTAGGGGGGTCTCACGAGCAGTACTTC. This codes for CASSPLVGGSHEQYF. Full variable domain (outside the CDR3, taken from reference TRBV7-9 and TRBJ2-7): DTGVSQNPRHKITKRGQNVTFRCDPISEHNRLYWYRQTLGQGPEFLTYFQNEAQLEKSRLLSDRFSAERPKGSFSTLEIQRTEQGDSAMYLCASSPLVGGSHEQYFGPGTRLTVT.

The rearrangement joins TRBV19 to TRBJ1-3; 7 bases map to TRBD1. The CDR3 covers 14 residues. Trimming took 6 bases from V and 2 from J; bases not matched to a gene: 4. Germline lookup yields CDR1 LNHDA and CDR2 SQIVND (reference sequence). CDR3: CASRNDRAGNTIYF. CDR3 nucleotide sequence: TGTGCCAGTAGGAACGACAGGGCTGGAAACACCATATATTTT.

V gene TRBV4-3 combines with J gene TRBJ1-5; maybe TRBD1 (5 bases). With 0 bases removed from V and 2 bases from J, the gap between germline ends came to 14 bases. Looked up from germline, CDR1 is LGHNA and CDR2 is YSLEER. This CDR3 has 17 residues. The CDR3 region is CASSQDYGAFGNQPQHF. In nucleotides, the CDR3 is TGCGCCAGCAGCCAAGACTACGGGGCCTTTGGCAATCAGCCCCAGCATTTT.

J is TRBJ2-5 and V is TRBV6-6, with 7 bases aligning to TRBD2. V lost 6 bases, J lost 4 bases, and 8 bases stayed unmatched. This CDR3 has 14 residues. Per germline, CDR1 MNHNY and CDR2 SVGAGI (reference sequence). The CDR3 DNA sequence: TGTGCCAGCAGCCTAGCGGTCCCCTCAGAGACCCAGTACTTC. It is translated as CASSLAVPSETQYF.

V is TRBV14 and J is TRBJ2-2, with 8 positions matching TRBD1. The CDR3 is 16 residues long. The V gene end was trimmed by 3 bases and the J gene end by 5 bases; junction bases not matched to a gene: 8. In germline, CDR1 is SGHDN, CDR2 FVKESK. As DNA, the CDR3 is TGTGCCAGCAGCCATCGGGACAGGCGTTGGACCGGGGAGCTGTTTTTT. This gives the protein CASSHRDRRWTGELFF.

The rearrangement uses TRBV27 and TRBJ2-7; 9 bases map to TRBD1. Trimming removed 0 bases from V and 6 bases from J; junction bases left unmatched: 9. Germline loops: CDR1 MNHEY, CDR2 SMNVEV (reference sequence). This CDR3 is 16 amino acids long. In nucleotides, the CDR3 is TGTGCCAGCAGTTTATCCGTCGAGGGACAGGGTTCCGAGCAGTACTTC. It yields the protein CASSLSVEGQGSEQYF.

The chain couples TRBV7-3 to TRBJ2-7; no reliable D call. In germline, CDR1 is SGHTA, CDR2 FQGTGA. V was clipped by 5 bases and J by 2 bases, with 10 bases between them. This CDR3 region has 13 residues. DNA for the CDR3: TGTGCCAGCAGCGTCGACAATACCTACGAGCAGTACTTC. Amino acids: CASSVDNTYEQYF.

The V and J genes are TRBV9 and TRBJ2-1; TRBD1 or TRBD2 may be the D gene (6 bases each). CDR1 and CDR2 from the germline V gene are SGDLS and YYNGEE. V was pared by 0 bases and J by 0 bases, with 10 bases between. This CDR3 has 16 amino acids. The CDR3 sequence: CASSVEGGGSYNEQFF. CDR3 DNA: TGTGCCAGCAGCGTAGAGGGGGGAGGCTCCTACAATGAGCAGTTCTTC.

This chain connects TRBV10-3 to TRBJ2-5, with 8 bases matching TRBD1. The DNA end is a closer match to TRBJ2-7, so the J assignment may be wrong. Germline CDR1 and CDR2: ENHRY and SYGVKD. The CDR3 covers 13 residues. The CDR3 DNA sequence: TGTGCCACTAGACAGGGGAGCTCCTACGAGCAGTACTTC. Its protein product is CATRQGSSYEQYF.

The CDR3 reads CASSRSYSNQPQHF. In nucleotides, the CDR3 is TGTGCCAGCAGTCGAAGTTATAGCAATCAGCCCCAGCATTTT. The gene calls are TRBV6-5 and TRBJ1-5; D uncertain. The CDR3 runs 14 residues. The germline V gene has CDR1 MNHEY and CDR2 SVGAGI. V was pared by 5 bases and J by 0 bases, with 8 bases between.

The chain recombines TRBV5-1 with TRBJ1-2, with D perhaps matching TRBD1 (6 bases). From germline, CDR1 is SGHRS and CDR2 YFSETQ. This CDR3 spans 15 amino acids. Trimming took off 3 bases at V and 6 bases at J, with 18 bases between the two ends. CDR3 protein: CASSSIYDRYDGYTF. CDR3 coding DNA: TGCGCCAGCAGCTCGATCTACGACAGGTACGATGGCTACACCTTC.

The genes are TRBV7-9 and TRBJ2-3; either TRBD1 or TRBD2 may fit D (5 bases each). V was shortened by 5 bases and J by 4 bases, with 19 bases between the two germline ends. The CDR3 runs 16 residues. The germline CDR1 and CDR2 sequences are SEHNR and FQNEAQ (reference sequence). Here the CDR3 reads CASSGEGRGTADTQYF. In DNA, the CDR3 is TGTGCCAGCAGCGGTGAGGGACGTGGGACGGCAGATACGCAGTATTTT.